Detailed here is one T cell receptor (beta chain). Library preparation (for TCRbeta) was performed with unique molecular identifiers. TCRdb re-called the PCR reads with MiXCR, one entry per CDR3 protein. The sample yields about 600,000 distinct CDR3 sequences, more than 20% seen once. Germline V lookup: CDR1 LGHNA, CDR2 YSLEER. CDR3 length: 15 residues. V gave up 0 bases and J gave up 6 bases, with 12 bases separating them. This entry belongs to a study of T-cell reconstitution after alpha-beta-depleted transplantation in children. The chain is built from TRBV4-3 and TRBJ1-5, with unresolved D. This sample comprised PBMCs, mostly from graft donor cells, obtained 360 days after TCRalphabeta/CD19-depleted stem cell transplant. This receptor was taken from a boy younger than two who had a stem cell transplant for acute myeloid leukemia, so the T cells may come from the graft donor. CDR3 sequence: CASSQDQAGAQPQHF. Here the CDR3 DNA reads TGCGCCAGCAGCCAAGATCAGGCGGGTGCTCAGCCCCAGCATTTT.